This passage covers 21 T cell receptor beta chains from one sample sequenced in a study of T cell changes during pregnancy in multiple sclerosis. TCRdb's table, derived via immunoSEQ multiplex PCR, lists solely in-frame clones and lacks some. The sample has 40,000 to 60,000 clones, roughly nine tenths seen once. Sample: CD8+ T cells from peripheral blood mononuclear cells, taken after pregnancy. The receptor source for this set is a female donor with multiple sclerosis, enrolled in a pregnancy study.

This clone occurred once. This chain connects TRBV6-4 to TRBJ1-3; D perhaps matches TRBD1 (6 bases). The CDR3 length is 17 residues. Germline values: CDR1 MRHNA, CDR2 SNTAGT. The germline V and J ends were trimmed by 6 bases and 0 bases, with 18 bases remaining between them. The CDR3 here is CASSSGTPSFSGNTIYF. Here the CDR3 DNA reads TGTGCCAGCAGCTCCGGGACACCAAGCTTCTCTGGAAACACCATATATTTT.

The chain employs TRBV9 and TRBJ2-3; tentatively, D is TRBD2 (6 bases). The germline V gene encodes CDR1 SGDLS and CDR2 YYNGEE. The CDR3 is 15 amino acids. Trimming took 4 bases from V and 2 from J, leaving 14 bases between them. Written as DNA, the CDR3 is TGTGCCAGCAGCAGGGCGGGGAGTTACACAGATACGCAGTATTTT. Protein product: CASSRAGSYTDTQYF. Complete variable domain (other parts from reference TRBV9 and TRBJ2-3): DSGVTQTPKHLITATGQRVTLRCSPRSGDLSVYWYQQSLDQGLQFLIQYYNGEERAKGNILERFSAQQFPDLHSELNLSSLELGDSALYFCASSRAGSYTDTQYFGPGTRLTVL.

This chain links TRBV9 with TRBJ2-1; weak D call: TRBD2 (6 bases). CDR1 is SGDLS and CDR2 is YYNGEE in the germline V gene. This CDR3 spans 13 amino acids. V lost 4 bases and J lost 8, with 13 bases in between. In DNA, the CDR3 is TGTGCCAGCAGCTCTCGACTAGGCGATGAGCAGTTCTTC. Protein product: CASSSRLGDEQFF. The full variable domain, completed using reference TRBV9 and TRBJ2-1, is DSGVTQTPKHLITATGQRVTLRCSPRSGDLSVYWYQQSLDQGLQFLIQYYNGEERAKGNILERFSAQQFPDLHSELNLSSLELGDSALYFCASSSRLGDEQFFGPGTRLTVL.

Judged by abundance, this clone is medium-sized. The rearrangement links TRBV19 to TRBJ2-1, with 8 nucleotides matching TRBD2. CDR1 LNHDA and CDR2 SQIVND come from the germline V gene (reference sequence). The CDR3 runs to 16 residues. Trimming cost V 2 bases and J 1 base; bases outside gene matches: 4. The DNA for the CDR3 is TGTGCCAGTAGTATATTCGCGGGGGGTTCCTACAATGAGCAGTTCTTC. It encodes CASSIFAGGSYNEQFF.

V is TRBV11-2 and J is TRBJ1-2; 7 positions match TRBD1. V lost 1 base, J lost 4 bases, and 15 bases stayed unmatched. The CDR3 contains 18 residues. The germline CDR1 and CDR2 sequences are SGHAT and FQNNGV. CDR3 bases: TGTGCCAGCAGCTTAGTGGTAATGGGACAGCCAGGATCCTATGGCTACACCTTC. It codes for CASSLVVMGQPGSYGYTF.

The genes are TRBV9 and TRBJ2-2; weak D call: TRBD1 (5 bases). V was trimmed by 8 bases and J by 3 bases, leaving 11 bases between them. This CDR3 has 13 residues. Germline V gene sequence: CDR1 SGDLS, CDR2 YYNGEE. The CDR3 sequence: CASRQGYTGELFF. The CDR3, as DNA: TGTGCCAGTCGCCAGGGATACACCGGGGAGCTGTTTTTT.

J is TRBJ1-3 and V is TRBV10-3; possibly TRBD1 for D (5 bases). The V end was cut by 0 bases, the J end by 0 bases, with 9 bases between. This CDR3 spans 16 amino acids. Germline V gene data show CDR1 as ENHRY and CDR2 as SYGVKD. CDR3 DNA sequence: TGTGCCATCAGTGAGTCGGGGGGGATCTCTGGAAACACCATATATTTT. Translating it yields CAISESGGISGNTIYF.

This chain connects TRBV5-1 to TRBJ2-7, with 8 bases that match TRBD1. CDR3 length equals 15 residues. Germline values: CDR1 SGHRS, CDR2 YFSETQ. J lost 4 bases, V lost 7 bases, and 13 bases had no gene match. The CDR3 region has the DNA TGCGCCAGCGGAATCGGACAGGGTGCCCGATACGAGCAGTACTTC. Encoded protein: CASGIGQGARYEQYF.

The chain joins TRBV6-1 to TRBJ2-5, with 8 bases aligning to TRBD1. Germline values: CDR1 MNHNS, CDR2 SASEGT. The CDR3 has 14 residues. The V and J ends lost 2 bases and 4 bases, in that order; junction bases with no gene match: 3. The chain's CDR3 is CASSEPTGGETQYF. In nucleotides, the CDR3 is TGTGCCAGCAGTGAACCCACAGGGGGAGAGACCCAGTACTTC.

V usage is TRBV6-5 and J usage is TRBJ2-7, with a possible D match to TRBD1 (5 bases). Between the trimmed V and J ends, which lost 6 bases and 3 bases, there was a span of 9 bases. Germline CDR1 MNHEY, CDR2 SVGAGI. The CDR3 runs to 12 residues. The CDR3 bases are TGTGCCAGCAGCCCAAGGGGCTACGAGCAGTACTTC. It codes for CASSPRGYEQYF.

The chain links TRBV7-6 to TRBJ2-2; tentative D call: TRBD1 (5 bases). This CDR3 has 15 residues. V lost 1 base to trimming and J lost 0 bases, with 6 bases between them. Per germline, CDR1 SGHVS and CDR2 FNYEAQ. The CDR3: CASSLGGTNTGELFF. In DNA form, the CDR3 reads TGTGCCAGCAGCTTAGGGGGCACGAACACCGGGGAGCTGTTTTTT.

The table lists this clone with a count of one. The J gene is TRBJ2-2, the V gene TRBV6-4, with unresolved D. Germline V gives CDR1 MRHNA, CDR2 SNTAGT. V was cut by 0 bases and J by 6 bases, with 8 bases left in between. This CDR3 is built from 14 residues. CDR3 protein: CASSDSASAGELFF. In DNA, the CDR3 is TGTGCCAGCAGTGACTCCGCTTCGGCCGGGGAGCTGTTTTTT.

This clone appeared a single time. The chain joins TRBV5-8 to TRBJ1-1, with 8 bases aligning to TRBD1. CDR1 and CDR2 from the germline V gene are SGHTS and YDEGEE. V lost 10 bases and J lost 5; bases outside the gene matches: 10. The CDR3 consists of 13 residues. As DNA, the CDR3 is TGTGCCGTCCAGGGGGCGGCGGTGACTGAAGCTTTCTTT. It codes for CAVQGAAVTEAFF.

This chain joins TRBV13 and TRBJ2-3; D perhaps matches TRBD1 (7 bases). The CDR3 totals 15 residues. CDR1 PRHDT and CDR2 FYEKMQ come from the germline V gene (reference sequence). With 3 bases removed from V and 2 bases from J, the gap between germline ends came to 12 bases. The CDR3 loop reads CASSFQGGFTDTQYF. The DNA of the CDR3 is TGTGCCAGCAGCTTCCAGGGGGGATTCACAGATACGCAGTATTTT.

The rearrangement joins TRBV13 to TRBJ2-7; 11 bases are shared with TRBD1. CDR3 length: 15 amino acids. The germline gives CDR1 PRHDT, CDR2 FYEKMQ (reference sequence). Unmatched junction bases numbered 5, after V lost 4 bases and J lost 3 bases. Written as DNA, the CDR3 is TGTGCCAGCAGCTCGCCAGGGACAGGGGGCTACGAGCAGTACTTC. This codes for CASSSPGTGGYEQYF. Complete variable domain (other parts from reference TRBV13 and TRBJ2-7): AAGVIQSPRHLIKEKRETATLKCYPIPRHDTVYWYQQGPGQDPQFLISFYEKMQSDKGSIPDRFSAQQFSDYHSELNMSSLELGDSALYFCASSSPGTGGYEQYFGPGTRLTVT.

CDR3 residues: CASSPQDTSTDTQYF. The CDR3 nucleotides are TGTGCCAGCAGCCCACAGGACACAAGCACAGATACGCAGTATTTT. The V and J genes are TRBV5-6 and TRBJ2-3, with D possibly TRBD1 on 5 matching bases. Trimming left V 4 bases short and J 0 bases short, with 12 bases between. Germline V CDR1 and CDR2: SGHDT, YYEEEE. The CDR3 spans 15 residues.

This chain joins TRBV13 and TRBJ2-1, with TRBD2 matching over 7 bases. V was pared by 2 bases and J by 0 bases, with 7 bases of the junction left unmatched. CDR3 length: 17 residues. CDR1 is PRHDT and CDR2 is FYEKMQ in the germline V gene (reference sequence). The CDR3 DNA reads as TGTGCCAGCAGCTTAAAGTCGGGAGGAAGCTCCTACAATGAGCAGTTCTTC. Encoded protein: CASSLKSGGSSYNEQFF.

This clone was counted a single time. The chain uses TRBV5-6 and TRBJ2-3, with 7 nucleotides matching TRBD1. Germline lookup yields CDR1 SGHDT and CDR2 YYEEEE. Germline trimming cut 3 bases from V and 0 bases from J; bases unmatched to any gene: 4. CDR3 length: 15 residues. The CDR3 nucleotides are TGTGCCAGCAGCTCCGGGACAGTAAGCACAGATACGCAGTATTTT. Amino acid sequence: CASSSGTVSTDTQYF. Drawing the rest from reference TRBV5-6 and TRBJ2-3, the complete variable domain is DAGVTQSPTHLIKTRGQQVTLRCSPKSGHDTVSWYQQALGQGPQFIFQYYEEEERQRGNFPDRFSGHQFPNYSSELNVNALLLGDSALYLCASSSGTVSTDTQYFGPGTRLTVL.

The CDR3 region is CASRSGQGGNQPQHF. The CDR3 DNA reads TGTGCCAGCAGATCGGGACAGGGGGGGAATCAGCCCCAGCATTTT. This rearrangement joins TRBV27 to TRBJ1-5; TRBD1 matches at 11 bases. The CDR3 spans 15 residues. Germline V gene data show CDR1 as MNHEY and CDR2 as SMNVEV (reference sequence). The V gene end was trimmed by 6 bases and the J gene end by 4 bases; junction bases not matched to a gene: 5.

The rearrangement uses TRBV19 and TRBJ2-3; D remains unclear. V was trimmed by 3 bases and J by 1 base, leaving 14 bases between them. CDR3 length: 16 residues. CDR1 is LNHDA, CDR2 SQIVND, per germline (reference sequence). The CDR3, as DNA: TGTGCCAGTAGTATTGGTGGCGGCACTGGCACAGATACGCAGTATTTT. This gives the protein CASSIGGGTGTDTQYF.

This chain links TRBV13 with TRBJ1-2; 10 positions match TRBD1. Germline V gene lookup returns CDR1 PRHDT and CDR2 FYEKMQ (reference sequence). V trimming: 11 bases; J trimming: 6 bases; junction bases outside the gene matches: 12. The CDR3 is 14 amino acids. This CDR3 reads CAGTSGQGLDGYTF. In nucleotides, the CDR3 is TGTGCCGGGACCTCGGGACAGGGGTTGGATGGCTACACCTTC.